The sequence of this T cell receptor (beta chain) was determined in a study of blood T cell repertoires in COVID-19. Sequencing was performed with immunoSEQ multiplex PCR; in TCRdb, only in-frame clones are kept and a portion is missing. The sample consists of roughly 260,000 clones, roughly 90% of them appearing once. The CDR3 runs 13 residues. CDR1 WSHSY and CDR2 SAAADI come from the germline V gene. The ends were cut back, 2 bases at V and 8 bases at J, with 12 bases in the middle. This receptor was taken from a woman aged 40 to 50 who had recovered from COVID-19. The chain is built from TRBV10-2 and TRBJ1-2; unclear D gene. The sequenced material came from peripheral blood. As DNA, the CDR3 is TGCGCCAGCAGTGAGACCCGGGTCTACGGCTACACCTTC. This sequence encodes CASSETRVYGYTF.